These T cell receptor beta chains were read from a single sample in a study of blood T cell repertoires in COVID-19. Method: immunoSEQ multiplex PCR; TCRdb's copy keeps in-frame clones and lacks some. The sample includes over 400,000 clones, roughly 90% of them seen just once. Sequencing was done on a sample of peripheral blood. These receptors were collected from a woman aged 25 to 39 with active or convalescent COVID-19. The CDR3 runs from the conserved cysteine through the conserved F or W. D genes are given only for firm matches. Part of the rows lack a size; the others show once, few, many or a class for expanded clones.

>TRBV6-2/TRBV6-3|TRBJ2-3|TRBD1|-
CASSPPRGGKLEDTQYF
TGTGCCAGCAGTCCCCCACGAGGGGGCAAGTTGGAAGATACGCAGTATTTT
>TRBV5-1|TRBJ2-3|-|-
CASRRGGPDTQYF
TGCGCCAGCAGAAGGGGGGGACCAGATACGCAGTATTTT
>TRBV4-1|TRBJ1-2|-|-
CASSQPGDYGYTF
TGCGCCAGCAGCCAACCGGGTGATTATGGCTACACCTTC
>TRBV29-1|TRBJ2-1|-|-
CSVDWSSYNEQFF
TGCAGCGTTGATTGGAGCTCCTACAATGAGCAGTTCTTC
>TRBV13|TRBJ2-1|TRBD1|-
CASSSRQGNEQFF
TGTGCCAGCAGCTCGAGACAGGGAAATGAGCAGTTCTTC
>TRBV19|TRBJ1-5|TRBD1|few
CASSPDRDRANQPQHF
TGTGCCAGTAGTCCTGACCGTGACAGGGCCAATCAGCCCCAGCATTTT
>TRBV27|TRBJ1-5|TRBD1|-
CASSIQTGRGGQPQHF
TGTGCCAGCAGTATCCAGACAGGGCGAGGGGGTCAGCCCCAGCATTTT
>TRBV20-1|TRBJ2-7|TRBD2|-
CSASSGGTDYEQYF
TGCAGTGCCAGTAGCGGGGGAACGGACTACGAGCAGTACTTC
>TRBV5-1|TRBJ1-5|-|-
CASSPDSSNQPQHF
TGCGCCAGCAGCCCAGACAGTAGCAATCAGCCCCAGCATTTT
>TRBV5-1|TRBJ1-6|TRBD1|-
CASRGTDNSPLHF
TGCGCCAGCCGCGGGACAGACAATTCACCCCTCCACTTT
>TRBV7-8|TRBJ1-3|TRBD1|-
CASSITGAGNTIYF
TGTGCCAGCAGTATAACAGGGGCTGGAAACACCATATATTTT
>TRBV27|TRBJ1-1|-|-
CASSLSGGNTEAFF
TGTGCCAGCAGTTTGTCGGGGGGGAACACTGAAGCTTTCTTT
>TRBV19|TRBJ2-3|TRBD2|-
CASSPEREGTDTQYF
TGTGCCAGTAGCCCTGAGCGGGAGGGCACAGATACGCAGTATTTT
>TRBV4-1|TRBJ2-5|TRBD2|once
CASSHWGRGLEETQYF
TGCGCCAGCAGCCATTGGGGGAGGGGCCTGGAGGAGACCCAGTACTTC
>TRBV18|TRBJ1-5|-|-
CASSFSELYSNQPQHF
TGTGCCAGCTCATTTTCCGAACTTTATAGCAATCAGCCCCAGCATTTT
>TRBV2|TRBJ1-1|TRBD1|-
CASSEEDRWGTEAFF
TGTGCCAGCAGTGAAGAGGACAGGTGGGGCACTGAAGCTTTCTTT
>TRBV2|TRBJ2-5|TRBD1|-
CASLRGDREQETQYF
TGTGCCAGCTTAAGAGGGGACAGGGAACAAGAGACCCAGTACTTC
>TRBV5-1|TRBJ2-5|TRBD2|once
CASSVGLAGSQETQYF
TGCGCCAGCAGCGTGGGACTAGCGGGGTCCCAAGAGACCCAGTACTTC
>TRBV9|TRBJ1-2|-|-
CASSPLFSGEYYGYTF
TGTGCCAGCAGCCCCCTGTTTTCGGGAGAATACTATGGCTACACCTTC
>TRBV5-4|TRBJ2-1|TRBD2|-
CASSPPASGGASARGQFF
TGTGCCAGCAGCCCCCCTGCGAGCGGGGGGGCCTCGGCACGGGGACAGTTCTTC
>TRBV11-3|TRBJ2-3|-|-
CASSSNLDTQYF
TGTGCCAGCAGCTCCAACTTAGATACGCAGTATTTT
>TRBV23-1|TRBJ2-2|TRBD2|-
CASSQSSIRGLAGRTGELFF
TGCGCCAGCAGTCAATCCTCCATTCGTGGACTAGCGGGACGTACCGGGGAGCTGTTTTTT
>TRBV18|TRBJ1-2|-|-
CASSPQGVNYGYTF
TGTGCCAGCTCACCACAGGGGGTTAACTATGGCTACACCTTC
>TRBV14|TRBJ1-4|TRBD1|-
CASSRTGTGNEKLFF
TGTGCCAGCAGCCGAACCGGGACAGGGAATGAAAAACTGTTTTTT
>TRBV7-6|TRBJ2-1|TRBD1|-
CASSEDRDRGFNEQFF
TGTGCCAGCAGCGAAGACCGGGACAGGGGTTTTAATGAGCAGTTCTTC
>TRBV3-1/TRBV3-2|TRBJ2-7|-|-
CASSPVRAYEQYF
TGTGCCAGCAGCCCCGTGAGAGCTTACGAGCAGTACTTC
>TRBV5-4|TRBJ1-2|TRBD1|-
CASSLDRGLGYTF
TGTGCCAGCAGCTTGGACAGGGGGCTTGGCTACACCTTC
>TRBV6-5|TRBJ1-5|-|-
CASTKYGGQPQHF
TGTGCCAGCACCAAATACGGGGGTCAGCCCCAGCATTTT
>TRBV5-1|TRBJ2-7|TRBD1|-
CASSRGQGASYEQYF
TGCGCCAGCAGCCGGGGACAGGGGGCTTCCTACGAGCAGTACTTC